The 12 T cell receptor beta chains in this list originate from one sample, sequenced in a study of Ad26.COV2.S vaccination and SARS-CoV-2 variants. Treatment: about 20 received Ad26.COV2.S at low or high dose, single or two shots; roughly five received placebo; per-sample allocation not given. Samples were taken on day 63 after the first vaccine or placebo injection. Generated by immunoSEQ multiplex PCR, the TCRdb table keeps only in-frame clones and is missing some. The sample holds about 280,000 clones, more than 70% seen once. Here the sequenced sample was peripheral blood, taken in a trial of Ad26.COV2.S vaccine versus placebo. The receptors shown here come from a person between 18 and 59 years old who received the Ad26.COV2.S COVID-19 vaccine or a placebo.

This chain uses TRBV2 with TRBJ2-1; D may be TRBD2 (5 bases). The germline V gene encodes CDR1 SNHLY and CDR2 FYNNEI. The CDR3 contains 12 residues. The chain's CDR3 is CETERNPNEQFF. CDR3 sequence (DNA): TGTGAGACGGAGCGGAATCCCAATGAGCAGTTCTTC.

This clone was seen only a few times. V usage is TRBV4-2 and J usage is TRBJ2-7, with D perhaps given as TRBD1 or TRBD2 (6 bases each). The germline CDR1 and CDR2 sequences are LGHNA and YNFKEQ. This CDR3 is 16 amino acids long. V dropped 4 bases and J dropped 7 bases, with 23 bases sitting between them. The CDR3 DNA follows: TGTGCCAGCAGCCTATCTTGGTACAGGGAGGTGAGAGAGCAGTACTTC. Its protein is CASSLSWYREVREQYF.

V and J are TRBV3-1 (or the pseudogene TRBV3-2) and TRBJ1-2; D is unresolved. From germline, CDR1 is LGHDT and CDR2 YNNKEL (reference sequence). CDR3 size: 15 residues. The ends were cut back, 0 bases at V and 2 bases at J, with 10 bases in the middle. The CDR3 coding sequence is TGTGCCAGCAGCCAAGATCCGGGGAGCAACTATGGCTACACCTTC. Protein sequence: CASSQDPGSNYGYTF.

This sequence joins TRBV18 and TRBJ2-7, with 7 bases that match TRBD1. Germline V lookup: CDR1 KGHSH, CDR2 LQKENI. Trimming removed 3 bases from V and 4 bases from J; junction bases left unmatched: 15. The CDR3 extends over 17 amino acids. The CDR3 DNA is TGTGCCAGCTCACCCACAAAAGCCGGTAGGGGGCGGTACGAGCAGTACTTC. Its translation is CASSPTKAGRGRYEQYF.

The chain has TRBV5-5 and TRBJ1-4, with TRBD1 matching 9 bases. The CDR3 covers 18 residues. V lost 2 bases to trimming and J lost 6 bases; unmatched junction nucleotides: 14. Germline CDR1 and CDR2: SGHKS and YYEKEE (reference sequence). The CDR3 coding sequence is TGTGCCAGCAGCTTAGGGGACAGGGTTTGGGGAGCCGATGAAAAACTGTTTTTT. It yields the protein CASSLGDRVWGADEKLFF.

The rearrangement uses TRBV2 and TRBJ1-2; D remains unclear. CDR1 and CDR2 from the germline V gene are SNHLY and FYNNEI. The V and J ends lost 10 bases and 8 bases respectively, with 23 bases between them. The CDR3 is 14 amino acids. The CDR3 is CATREQTLLGGYTF. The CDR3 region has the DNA TGTGCCACCCGAGAACAGACACTACTGGGAGGCTACACCTTC. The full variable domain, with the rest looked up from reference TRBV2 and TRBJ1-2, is EPEVTQTPSHQVTQMGQEVILRCVPISNHLYFYWYRQILGQKVEFLVSFYNNEISEKSEIFDDQFSVERPDGSNFTLKIRSTKLEDSAMYFCATREQTLLGGYTFGSGTRLTVV.

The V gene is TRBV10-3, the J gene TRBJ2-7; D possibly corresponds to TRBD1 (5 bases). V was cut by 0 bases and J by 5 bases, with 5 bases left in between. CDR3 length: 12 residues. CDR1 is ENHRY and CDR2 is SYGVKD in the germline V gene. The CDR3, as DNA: TGTGCCATCAGTGAGTCGACAGACGAGCAGTACTTC. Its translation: CAISESTDEQYF.

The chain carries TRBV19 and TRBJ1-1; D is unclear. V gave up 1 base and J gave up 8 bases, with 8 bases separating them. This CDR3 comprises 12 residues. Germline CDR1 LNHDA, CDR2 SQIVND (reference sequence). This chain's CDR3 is CASSIASAEAFF. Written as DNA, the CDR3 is TGTGCCAGTAGTATAGCGTCGGCAGAAGCTTTCTTT. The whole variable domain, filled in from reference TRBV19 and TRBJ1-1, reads DGGITQSPKYLFRKEGQNVTLSCEQNLNHDAMYWYRQDPGQGLRLIYYSQIVNDFQKGDIAEGYSVSREKKESFPLTVTSAQKNPTAFYLCASSIASAEAFFGQGTRLTVV.

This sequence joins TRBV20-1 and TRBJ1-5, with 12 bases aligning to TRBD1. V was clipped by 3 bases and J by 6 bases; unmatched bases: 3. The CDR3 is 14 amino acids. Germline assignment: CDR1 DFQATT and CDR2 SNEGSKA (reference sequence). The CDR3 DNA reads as TGCAGTGCTAGTTCGGGACAGGGGGCTCAGCCCCAGCATTTT. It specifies CSASSGQGAQPQHF.

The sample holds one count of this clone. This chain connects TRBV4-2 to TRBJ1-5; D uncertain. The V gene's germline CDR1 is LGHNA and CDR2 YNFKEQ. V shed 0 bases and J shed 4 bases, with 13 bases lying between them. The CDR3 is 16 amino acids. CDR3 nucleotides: TGTGCCAGCAGCCAAGACGAGACCAAGACGAATCAGCCCCAGCATTTT. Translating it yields CASSQDETKTNQPQHF.

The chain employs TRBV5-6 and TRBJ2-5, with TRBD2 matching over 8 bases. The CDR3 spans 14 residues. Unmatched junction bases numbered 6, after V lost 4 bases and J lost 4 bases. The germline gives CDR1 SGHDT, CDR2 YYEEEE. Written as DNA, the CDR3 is TGTGCCAGCAGCGCGACTAGCGCGGGAGAGACCCAGTACTTC. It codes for CASSATSAGETQYF.

Here the CDR3 reads CASSPNAGGYTF. CDR3 bases: TGTGCCAGCTCACCAAACGCTGGGGGCTACACCTTC. The chain links TRBV18 to TRBJ1-2, with D hard to call. The ends were cut back, 2 bases at V and 8 bases at J, with 9 bases in the middle. CDR1 KGHSH and CDR2 LQKENI come from the germline V gene. This CDR3 has 12 amino acids.